Below are 31 T cell receptor beta chains sequenced from a single sample in a study of blood T cell repertoires in COVID-19. The table came from immunoSEQ multiplex PCR; TCRdb's copy has only in-frame clones and leaves some out. Counted here are 40,000 to 55,000 clones, roughly 82% occurring once; the ten biggest clones make up roughly 13%. The sequenced material came from peripheral blood. All receptors come from a human donor in a cohort sampled during active COVID-19.

In this sample, this clone turned up once. V gene TRBV12-3 or TRBV12-4 combines with J gene TRBJ2-3, with 9 bases lining up with TRBD2. V gave up 7 bases and J gave up 4 bases; unmatched junction bases: 0. The CDR3 contains 12 residues. The CDR3 DNA reads TGTGCCAGCACTAGCGGGGCAGATACGCAGTATTTT. It is translated as CASTSGADTQYF.

This chain connects TRBV6-1 to TRBJ2-7, with TRBD2 matching 11 bases. This CDR3 has 16 residues. The germline V gene has CDR1 MNHNS and CDR2 SASEGT. J lost 2 bases, V lost 3 bases, and 6 bases had no gene match. The CDR3: CASSERGTSGTYEQYF. The CDR3 bases are TGTGCCAGCAGTGAGAGAGGGACTAGCGGCACCTACGAGCAGTACTTC.

The CDR3 region is CASSPTGGYGYTF. DNA of the CDR3: TGTGCCAGCAGCCCGACAGGGGGGTATGGCTACACCTTC. The gene calls are TRBV6-5 and TRBJ1-2; 9 positions agree with TRBD1. CDR1 is MNHEY and CDR2 is SVGAGI in the germline V gene. Trimming at V came to 6 bases and at J to 5 bases, leaving 4 bases not matched to a gene. This CDR3 has 13 amino acids.

This clone was observed a single time. The chain is built from TRBV24-1 and TRBJ2-1; TRBD2 might be the D (6 bases). The CDR3 consists of 12 residues. The V end lost 9 bases, the J end lost 7 bases, and 12 bases lay between the germline ends. Germline loops: CDR1 KGHDR, CDR2 SFDVKD. Written as DNA, the CDR3 is TGTGCCACCGGCGGGAACGCAAATGAGCAGTTCTTC. It encodes CATGGNANEQFF.

V and J are TRBV7-6 and TRBJ2-3; TRBD2 matches at 9 bases. The ends lost 5 bases at V and 0 bases at J; junction bases unmatched: 3. Germline V gene data show CDR1 as SGHVS and CDR2 as FNYEAQ. The CDR3 spans 15 residues. The CDR3 region has the DNA TGTGCCAGCAGCCGTAGCGGGAGTAGCACAGATACGCAGTATTTT. Protein: CASSRSGSSTDTQYF.

This clone was seen repeatedly, ten times or more. J is TRBJ2-1 and V is TRBV7-9; D may be TRBD1 (5 bases). The V end was cut by 7 bases, the J end by 3 bases, with 16 bases between. Germline V lookup: CDR1 SEHNR, CDR2 FQNEAQ (reference sequence). The CDR3 contains 15 residues. DNA of the CDR3: TGTGCCAGCACCCCCGGCAGGGTGCGCTACAATGAGCAGTTCTTC. Protein sequence: CASTPGRVRYNEQFF.

The chain has TRBV6-1 and TRBJ2-3; 11 positions agree with TRBD1. Germline values: CDR1 MNHNS, CDR2 SASEGT. This CDR3 is built from 16 residues. With V trimmed by 0 bases and J by 4 bases, 3 bases remained unmatched. The CDR3 reads CASSEAPGQGADTQYF. CDR3 coding DNA: TGTGCCAGCAGTGAAGCGCCGGGACAGGGGGCAGATACGCAGTATTTT.

This clone showed up just once. The chain employs TRBV12-3 or TRBV12-4 and TRBJ1-1, with 8 bases matching TRBD1. The CDR3 extends over 13 amino acids. The ends lost 5 bases at V and 8 bases at J; junction bases unmatched: 7. CDR3 sequence (DNA): TGTGCCAGCAGTCCCGGACAGGGAGGCGAAGCTTTCTTT. This translates into CASSPGQGGEAFF.

This chain connects TRBV11-1 to TRBJ2-1; TRBD2 matches 8 bases. Trimming at V came to 3 bases and at J to 0 bases, leaving 4 bases not matched to a gene. This CDR3 region has 16 residues. CDR1 is SGHAT and CDR2 is FQDESV in the germline V gene (reference sequence). The CDR3 here is CASSLERESSYNEQFF. CDR3 nucleotides: TGTGCCAGCAGCTTGGAGCGGGAGAGCTCCTACAATGAGCAGTTCTTC.

This chain links TRBV19 with TRBJ2-7, with D possibly matching TRBD2 (6 bases). This CDR3 is built from 15 residues. V was clipped by 7 bases and J by 7 bases, with 23 bases between them. Germline V gene sequence: CDR1 LNHDA, CDR2 SQIVND (reference sequence). The CDR3 coding sequence is TGTGCCAGTACCCTGGATACATCAACAGGAGGGGAGCAGTACTTC. It is translated as CASTLDTSTGGEQYF.

In its sample, this clone ranks as medium-sized. One end of the junction varies from germline; a read error may be responsible. The CDR3 region has the DNA TGTGCCAGCAGCAAAGAATATGTCAGCGGGAGGGTCCACGAGCAGTACTTC. Protein sequence: CASSKEYVSGRVHEQYF. This chain joins TRBV3-1 (or the pseudogene TRBV3-2) and TRBJ2-7, with 10 bases that match TRBD2. Germline V CDR1 and CDR2: LGHDT, YNNKEL (reference sequence). The CDR3 spans 17 residues.

V gene TRBV18 combines with J gene TRBJ2-3, with 11 bases fitting TRBD2. CDR1 KGHSH and CDR2 LQKENI come from the germline V gene. After removal of 1 base from V and 0 bases from J, the junction contained 6 bases not matched to a gene. This CDR3 contains 18 residues. The CDR3 loop reads CASSPQGLAGGSTDTQYF. DNA for the CDR3: TGTGCCAGCTCACCACAGGGCCTAGCGGGAGGTAGCACAGATACGCAGTATTTT.

This chain connects TRBV13 to TRBJ2-5; TRBD2 aligns across 9 bases. The length of the CDR3 is 14 residues. Germline CDR1 and CDR2: PRHDT and FYEKMQ (reference sequence). The V gene end was trimmed by 4 bases and the J gene end by 4 bases; junction bases not matched to a gene: 4. The CDR3 sequence: CASSSGLATETQYF. CDR3 bases: TGTGCCAGCAGCTCCGGACTAGCGACAGAGACCCAGTACTTC.

The chain employs TRBV14 and TRBJ2-1; 8 bases map to TRBD2. The junction had 9 bases not matched to a gene; V was cut back by 2 bases and J by 6 bases. The CDR3 spans 16 residues. Germline CDR1 and CDR2: SGHDN and FVKESK. The DNA of the CDR3 is TGTGCCAGCAGCCAATGGATAGCGGGAAGGGCCAATGAGCAGTTCTTC. As protein: CASSQWIAGRANEQFF.

This clone was counted a single time. The V call is TRBV3-1 (or the pseudogene TRBV3-2), the J call TRBJ1-2; 8 bases match TRBD1. This CDR3 region has 16 residues. From germline, CDR1 is LGHDT and CDR2 YNNKEL (reference sequence). The ends lost 1 base at V and 4 bases at J; junction bases unmatched: 8. The CDR3 nucleotides are TGTGCCAGCAGCCAAGGCGGGGCAGGGGGCAGCTATGGCTACACCTTC. Its protein is CASSQGGAGGSYGYTF.

V and J are TRBV14 and TRBJ2-5, with 8 bases matching TRBD2. The CDR3 has 17 residues. CDR1 and CDR2 (germline): SGHDN, FVKESK. Trimming at V came to 0 bases and at J to 4 bases, leaving 10 bases not matched to a gene. CDR3: CASSQEVRGVFGETQYF. In nucleotides, the CDR3 is TGTGCCAGCAGCCAAGAGGTGCGGGGGGTGTTTGGAGAGACCCAGTACTTC.

The chain employs TRBV5-6 and TRBJ1-5; D perhaps matches TRBD1 (6 bases). The CDR3 loop spans 14 amino acids. Trimming removed 3 bases from V and 7 bases from J, with 14 bases in between. In germline, CDR1 is SGHDT, CDR2 YYEEEE. CDR3 sequence reads: CASSSQGIPQPQHF. The CDR3, as DNA: TGTGCCAGCAGCTCGCAGGGGATTCCACAGCCCCAGCATTTT.

This clone was recorded only once. V gene TRBV6-1 combines with J gene TRBJ2-2; D unresolved. Germline values: CDR1 MNHNS, CDR2 SASEGT. V lost 2 bases, J lost 6 bases, and 10 bases lay in between. The CDR3 is 14 residues long. The DNA of the CDR3 is TGTGCCAGCAGTGAATCAGGTCCGCCCGGGGAGCTGTTTTTT. It yields the protein CASSESGPPGELFF.

A few counts support this clone. This chain uses TRBV11-2 with TRBJ2-7; D might be TRBD1 (6 bases). The V gene lost 4 bases and the J gene lost 0 bases, with 10 bases spanning the gap. CDR3 length: 14 amino acids. Looked up from germline, CDR1 is SGHAT and CDR2 is FQNNGV. The CDR3: CASSSEGDSYEQYF. In nucleotides, the CDR3 is TGTGCCAGCAGCTCCGAGGGGGACTCCTACGAGCAGTACTTC.

The V call is TRBV11-2, the J call TRBJ2-2, with a tentative D call TRBD2 (6 bases). The CDR3 is made up of 15 amino acids. The germline V and J ends were trimmed by 5 bases and 6 bases, with 16 bases remaining between them. Germline lookup yields CDR1 SGHAT and CDR2 FQNNGV. CDR3 residues: CASSPRDSPPGELFF. Here the CDR3 DNA reads TGTGCCAGCAGCCCCCGGGACTCGCCCCCCGGGGAGCTGTTTTTT.

This clone was found once. The chain links TRBV7-3 to TRBJ1-2, with 7 bases fitting TRBD1. The CDR3 loop spans 13 amino acids. CDR1 and CDR2 from the germline V gene are SGHTA and FQGTGA. Trimming cost V 5 bases and J 3 bases; bases outside gene matches: 3. Written as DNA, the CDR3 is TGTGCCAGCAGCCCAGGGACAGACTATGGCTACACCTTC. Amino acids: CASSPGTDYGYTF.

V and J are TRBV11-2 and TRBJ2-1; 8 positions match TRBD1. The CDR3 spans 16 residues. Germline V gene data show CDR1 as SGHAT and CDR2 as FQNNGV. V shed 6 bases, J shed 0 bases, and the junction held 7 bases outside the gene matches. DNA for the CDR3: TGTGCCAGCAGGTCACAGGGGGGAGGCTCCTACAATGAGCAGTTCTTC. Translated, it gives CASRSQGGGSYNEQFF. Full variable domain (missing parts from reference TRBV11-2 and TRBJ2-1): EAGVAQSPRYKIIEKRQSVAFWCNPISGHATLYWYQQILGQGPKLLIQFQNNGVVDDSQLPKDRFSAERLKGVDSTLKIQPAKLEDSAVYLCASRSQGGGSYNEQFFGPGTRLTVL.

V is TRBV27 and J is TRBJ2-7; weak D call: TRBD1 (5 bases). Deletions cut 3 bases from V and 3 bases from J, with 12 bases between. CDR1 MNHEY and CDR2 SMNVEV come from the germline V gene (reference sequence). The CDR3 spans 14 residues. CDR3 sequence (DNA): TGTGCCAGCAGTTTTCCACAGGAACTCTACGAGCAGTACTTC. This translates into CASSFPQELYEQYF.

This chain links TRBV28 with TRBJ1-5; D may be TRBD1 (6 bases). The CDR3 runs 14 residues. The germline V gene encodes CDR1 MDHEN and CDR2 SYDVKM. V gave up 6 bases and J gave up 1 base, with 10 bases separating them. The CDR3 is CASSPGHSNQPQHF. CDR3 bases: TGTGCCAGCAGCCCGGGACACAGCAATCAGCCCCAGCATTTT.

The chain is built from TRBV27 and TRBJ2-7; TRBD1 matches 7 bases. Trimming removed 0 bases from V and 5 bases from J; junction bases left unmatched: 7. Per the germline V gene, CDR1 is MNHEY and CDR2 is SMNVEV (reference sequence). The CDR3 totals 15 residues. Here the CDR3 reads CASSLSRRQGNEQYF. The CDR3, as DNA: TGTGCCAGCAGTTTATCAAGGAGACAGGGTAACGAGCAGTACTTC.

The chain employs TRBV19 and TRBJ1-2; perhaps TRBD1 as D (6 bases). The CDR3 spans 15 residues. V lost 5 bases and J lost 6, with 19 bases in between. Germline assignment: CDR1 LNHDA and CDR2 SQIVND (reference sequence). The CDR3 region has the DNA TGTGCCAGTAGTGTCCAGGGGTCTTCCTTAGATGGCTACACCTTC. Amino acid sequence: CASSVQGSSLDGYTF. The full variable domain, in which reference TRBV19 and TRBJ1-2 provide the parts outside the CDR3, is DGGITQSPKYLFRKEGQNVTLSCEQNLNHDAMYWYRQDPGQGLRLIYYSQIVNDFQKGDIAEGYSVSREKKESFPLTVTSAQKNPTAFYLCASSVQGSSLDGYTFGSGTRLTVV.

The rearrangement links TRBV24-1 to TRBJ2-2, with TRBD1 as a possible D gene (6 bases). The germline gives CDR1 KGHDR, CDR2 SFDVKD. The germline V and J ends were trimmed by 3 bases and 1 base, with 14 bases remaining between them. The CDR3 totals 17 residues. The CDR3, as DNA: TGTGCCACCAGTGATCACAGACAGGTCCTGAACACCGGGGAGCTGTTTTTT. Translating it yields CATSDHRQVLNTGELFF.

This chain connects TRBV15 to TRBJ2-2, with D perhaps matching TRBD2 (6 bases). The CDR3 contains 16 residues. In germline, CDR1 is LNHNV, CDR2 YYDKDF (reference sequence). V gave up 3 bases and J gave up 2 bases, with 13 bases separating them. Here the CDR3 DNA reads TGTGCCACCAGCAGGGGGACTCGCCATAACACCGGGGAGCTGTTTTTT. Its protein product is CATSRGTRHNTGELFF. Looking up the rest from reference TRBV15 and TRBJ2-2 gives the full variable domain: DAMVIQNPRYQVTQFGKPVTLSCSQTLNHNVMYWYQQKSSQAPKLLFHYYDKDFNNEADTPDNFQSRRPNTSFCFLDIRSPGLGDTAMYLCATSRGTRHNTGELFFGEGSRLTVL.

The rearrangement joins TRBV5-1 to TRBJ1-4; D uncertain. This CDR3 contains 14 residues. The V gene's germline CDR1 is SGHRS and CDR2 YFSETQ. V was cut by 0 bases and J by 0 bases, with 3 bases left in between. The CDR3 DNA reads TGCGCCAGCAGCTTGGTCGCAACTAATGAAAAACTGTTTTTT. It yields the protein CASSLVATNEKLFF. The whole variable domain, remainder taken from reference TRBV5-1 and TRBJ1-4, is KAGVTQTPRYLIKTRGQQVTLSCSPISGHRSVSWYQQTPGQGLQFLFEYFSETQRNKGNFPGRFSGRQFSNSRSEMNVSTLELGDSALYLCASSLVATNEKLFFGSGTQLSVL.

A single count supports this clone. The DNA for the CDR3 is TGTGCCAGCTCACAGGGGGAATTGGGTTCACCCCTCCACTTT. Protein sequence: CASSQGELGSPLHF. The chain uses TRBV19 and TRBJ1-6, with TRBD1 matching over 8 bases. Losses at the gene ends were 9 bases for V and 9 bases for J; bases not matched to a gene: 10. The germline V gene encodes CDR1 LNHDA and CDR2 SQIVND (reference sequence). CDR3 length equals 14 residues.

This CDR3 is CATSDPGQGAGEQYF. The CDR3 DNA sequence: TGTGCCACCAGTGACCCCGGACAGGGGGCGGGCGAGCAGTACTTC. This chain links TRBV24-1 with TRBJ2-7; 11 bases agree with TRBD1. Germline V lookup: CDR1 KGHDR, CDR2 SFDVKD. CDR3 length: 15 amino acids. V was clipped by 4 bases and J by 6 bases; unmatched bases: 7.